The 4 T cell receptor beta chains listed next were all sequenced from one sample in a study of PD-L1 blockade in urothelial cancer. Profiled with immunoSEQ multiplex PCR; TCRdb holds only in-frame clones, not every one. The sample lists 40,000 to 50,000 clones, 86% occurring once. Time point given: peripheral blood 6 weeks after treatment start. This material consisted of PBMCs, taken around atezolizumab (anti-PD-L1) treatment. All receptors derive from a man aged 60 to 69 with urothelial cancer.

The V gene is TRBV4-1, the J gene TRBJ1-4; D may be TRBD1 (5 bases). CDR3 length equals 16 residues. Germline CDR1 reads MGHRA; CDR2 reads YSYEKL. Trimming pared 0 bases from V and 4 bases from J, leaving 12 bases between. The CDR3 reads CASSQDGDSLNEKLFF. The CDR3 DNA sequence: TGCGCCAGCAGCCAAGATGGAGACAGTCTTAATGAAAAACTGTTTTTT.

CDR3 protein: CASSNIPLGPGAGQPQHF. As DNA, the CDR3 is TGTGCCAGCAGTAACATCCCCCTCGGGCCAGGGGCAGGTCAGCCCCAGCATTTT. The chain combines TRBV28 with TRBJ1-5; D might be TRBD1 (6 bases). Germline V gene lookup returns CDR1 MDHEN and CDR2 SYDVKM. The V and J ends lost 5 bases and 6 bases respectively, with 26 bases between them. The CDR3 consists of 18 residues.

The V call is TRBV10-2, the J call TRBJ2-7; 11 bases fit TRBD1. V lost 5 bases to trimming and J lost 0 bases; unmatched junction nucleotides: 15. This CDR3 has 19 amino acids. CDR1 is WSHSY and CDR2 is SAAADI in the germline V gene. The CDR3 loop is CASSRGRTGTGGTSYEQYF. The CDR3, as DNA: TGCGCCAGCAGTCGGGGACGAACAGGGACAGGGGGTACCTCCTACGAGCAGTACTTC.

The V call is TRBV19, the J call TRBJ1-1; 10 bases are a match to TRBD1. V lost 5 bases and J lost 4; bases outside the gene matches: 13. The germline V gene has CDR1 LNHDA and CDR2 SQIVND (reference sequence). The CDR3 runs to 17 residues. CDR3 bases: TGTGCCAGTAGTCCTATGGGGACAGGGGTTGGGAGCACTGAAGCTTTCTTT. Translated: CASSPMGTGVGSTEAFF.